This TCR beta chain was retrieved from a study of shared clonotypes between healthy human individuals. CDR1 is GTSNPN and CDR2 is SVGIG in the germline V gene (reference sequence). The trim removed 5 bases at V and 6 bases at J, leaving 3 bases unmatched. The CDR3 extends over 11 amino acids. Notes on the study in general: The represented genetic and exposure-history diversity was limited by the small number of donors. Depth of sequencing was expected to influence donor clonotype sharing.

Concerning this clone itself: Its antigen is currently unknown.

Data came from immunoSEQ multiplex PCR; TCRdb stores just in-frame clones and leaves some out. The data show about half a million clones, with roughly 83% seen just once and around 13% held by the top ten. This chain links TRBV30 with TRBJ2-7; TRBD1 matches 8 bases. The sample comprised PBMCs. This clonotype was obtained from a woman in her thirties or forties in good health. Some clones in this sample may be carry-over from other donors' samples. The CDR3 DNA is TGTGCCTGGGGGGGGACAGGCGAGCAGTACTTC. Encoded protein: CAWGGTGEQYF. Full variable domain (remainder filled in from reference TRBV30 and TRBJ2-7): SQTIHQWPATLVQPVGSPLSLECTVEGTSNPNLYWYRQAAGRGLQLLFYSVGIGQISSEVPQNLSASRPQDRQFILSSKKLLLSDSGFYLCAWGGTGEQYFGPGTRLTVT.